Sequencing of this TCR beta chain was carried out in a study of T-cell memory formation after mild COVID-19 (dated by TCRdb to about 2021). As for the study more broadly: TCR sequence clusters from the two donors were found to be largely donor specific. In a couple of donors, T-cell clones that expanded and contracted after mild COVID-19 were tracked by sequencing TCRalpha and TCRbeta repertoires over time. The cohort was made up of two young adult volunteers, one female and one male, who were previously healthy. Overall study results and their limits: Some responding clones were found in pre-infection memory, which suggests that pre-existing cross-reactive memory T cells took part in the SARS-CoV-2 response. Contracting CD4+ clones were located mainly in the CM and EM memory subsets, whereas CD8+ clones were found to be enriched in EMRA. From day 15 to 85, contracting clones showed balanced CD4/CD8 phenotypes, whereas a second wave of clones that expanded from day 15 to 37 leaned towards CD4+. SARS-CoV-2 specificity was not confirmed for the second-wave clones peaking on day 37. The study covered only a couple of mild cases, and larger cohorts including severe cases with pre-infection samples were considered necessary.

Including the terminal cysteine and phenylalanine, the CDR3 comprises 16 residues. Of all the DNA, just the CDR3 is kept, 48 bases in frame from base 1. The germline V gene yields LGHNA for CDR1 and YSLEER for CDR2. The trim is 0 bases for V and 3 bases for J, with a gap of 14 bases between the germline ends. For this clonotype: Which antigen it targets is not known. Per-nucleotide qualities are absent, and no much larger clonotype sits a single base away.

Data came from an Illumina NovaSeq 6000. cDNA libraries for TCRalpha and TCRbeta were prepared by 5'RACE using constant-segment primers, with sample barcodes and unique molecular identifiers added. RNA was extracted from every sample with Trizol reagent. The libraries were amplified in two PCR steps, and the second step added a second sample barcode and Illumina TruSeq adapters. Sequencing of the libraries was done on an Illumina NovaSeq, producing 2 x 150 bp paired-end reads. The study's processing was this. The reads were demultiplexed and collapsed into UMI-guided consensus sequences using migec v1.2.7. Using mixcr v2.1.11, UMI consensuses were aligned to TRA and TRB V and J templates and then assembled into clonotypes. Expanded or contracted clonotypes were those called significant by both edgeR and NoisET, with noise models trained on biological replicates. For edgeR calls, the thresholds were a false discovery rate-adjusted p below 0.01 and a log2 fold-change of 1. As an exploratory analysis of dynamics, max-normalized trajectories of the 1000 most abundant clonotypes were examined by PCA with hierarchical clustering. Separately sequenced CD4+ and CD8+ repertoires were used to assign the CD4 or CD8 phenotype of responding clones. TCRdb reprocessing: public reads trimmed at Q25 with fastp, clones called with MiXCR, in-frame beta chains kept. Duplicate CDR3 protein sequences are folded into a single record with the most common DNA and genes. None of the V and J calls come from the authors' own analysis; TCRdb made them. Within this sample are 92,000 or so distinct CDR3 sequences, with over 13% of them counted one time only. The top ten hold 39% of the sample.

Ficoll-Paque density gradient centrifugation was the method used to isolate PBMCs. The source is a man aged 18 to 30 who had mild COVID-19 (a few samples of this study predate the infection). The sample titles of this study are shuffled in the database, so cell type and time point are left out; the donor was told from shared clones. The chain employs TRBV4-3 and TRBJ1-1; perhaps TRBD1 is the D gene, with 6 bases matching. Input material: PBMCs or a T cell subset sorted from them (not recorded which). The CDR3 loop reads CASSQDPGQGDTEAFF. The bases read TGCGCCAGCAGCCAAGATCCGGGACAAGGGGACACTGAAGCTTTCTTT.